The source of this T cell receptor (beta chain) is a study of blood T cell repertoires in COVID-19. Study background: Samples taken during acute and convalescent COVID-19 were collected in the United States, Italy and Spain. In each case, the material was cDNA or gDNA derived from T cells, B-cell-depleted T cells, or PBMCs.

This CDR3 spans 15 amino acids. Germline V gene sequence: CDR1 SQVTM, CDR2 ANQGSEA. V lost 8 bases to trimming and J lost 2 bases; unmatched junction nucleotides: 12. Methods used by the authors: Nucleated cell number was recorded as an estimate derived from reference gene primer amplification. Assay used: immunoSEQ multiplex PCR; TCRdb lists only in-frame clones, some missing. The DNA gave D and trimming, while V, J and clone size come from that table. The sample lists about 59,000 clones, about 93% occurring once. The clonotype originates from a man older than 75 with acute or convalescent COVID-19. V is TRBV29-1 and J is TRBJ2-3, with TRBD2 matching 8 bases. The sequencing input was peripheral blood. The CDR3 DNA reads TGCAGCCTCATCTTCGCCGGGGGGGCCACAGATACGCAGTATTTT. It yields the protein CSLIFAGGATDTQYF.